This TCR beta chain was obtained from a study of T-cell reconstitution after alpha-beta-depleted transplantation in children (dated by TCRdb to the mid-2010s). With respect to the entire study: T-cell immune reconstitution after TCRalphabeta/CD19-depleted allogeneic hematopoietic cell transplantation in children was quantitatively tracked in the study by means of TCR repertoire profiling.

Paper-wide results and their limitations: Over subsequent months, a decline in hyperexpanded clone frequencies was noted, and after one year, T-cell counts and TCRbeta diversity were mostly ascribed to newly produced T cells. About two months after transplant, the apparently early recovery of alphabetaT-cell counts reportedly depended on just several hundred clones that had expanded rapidly and came from non-depleted graft cells. In some patients, high TCRbeta diversity at day 60 was attributed to recipient T cells and intrathymic progenitors that had survived conditioning.

This clonotype was detected only a few times. Its antigen has not been determined. The input lacks base qualities; no much larger clone sits a single base away. What the treatment or condition label conveys for this sample: allogeneic hematopoietic cell transplantation with graft depleted of TCRalphabeta T cells and CD19 B cells. The children who served as transplant recipients had been given grafts of TCRalphabeta/CD19-depleted allogeneic hematopoietic cells. V loses 6 bases of germline sequence and J loses 1 base, and the interval between the two ends is 12 bases. The CDR3 numbers 13 residues from cysteine through phenylalanine. Just the 39-base CDR3 DNA is kept, in frame starting at base 1. CDR1 and CDR2 are drawn from the germline V gene: SQVTM, ANQGSEA. Library preparation used PCR. TCRdb names Illumina HiSeq 2500 as the instrument used. TCR libraries were prepared with molecular barcoding, using unique molecular identifiers to normalize TCRbeta repertoire quantification. In TCRdb, the public reads were trimmed at Q25 with fastp and aligned with MiXCR, with productive beta chains retained. Records with the same CDR3 protein are collapsed into one entry carrying the most frequent genes and DNA. Here the sample has around 580,000 distinct CDR3 sequences; roughly 27% occur a single time. The ten largest account for approximately 39% of the sample.

The sequence joins TRBV29-1 to TRBJ2-5; perhaps TRBD1 is the D gene, with 5 bases matching. The source is a boy under two years old with Wiskott-Aldrich syndrome, due to receive a stem cell transplant. The sample here was PBMCs, taken before TCRalphabeta/CD19-depleted stem cell transplant. The DNA sequence is as follows: TGCAGCGTGGCCCCGGACACCCAAGAGACCCAGTACTTC. Translated, this gives CSVAPDTQETQYF.